The subject of this entry is one T cell receptor (beta chain). The sample belongs to a study of blood T cell repertoires in COVID-19. TCRdb's copy holds only in-frame clones and misses some; the assay was immunoSEQ multiplex PCR. The sample has a few hundred thousand clones, roughly 90% seen once. Germline V CDR1 and CDR2: SGHTA, FQGTGA. V was clipped by 3 bases and J by 5 bases; unmatched bases: 5. This CDR3 is built from 15 residues. The sample consisted of PBMCs or T cells enriched from blood (not recorded which). This receptor was obtained from a woman between 25 and 40 years old who had recovered from COVID-19. The V and J genes are TRBV7-3 and TRBJ2-1; the match to TRBD2 covers 9 bases. CDR3 loop: CASSFSGSMNNEQFF. For the CDR3, the DNA is TGTGCCAGCAGCTTTAGCGGGAGCATGAACAATGAGCAGTTCTTC. Full variable domain (rest looked up from reference TRBV7-3 and TRBJ2-1): GAGVSQTPSNKVTEKGKYVELRCDPISGHTALYWYRQSLGQGPEFLIYFQGTGAADDSGLPNDRFFAVRPEGSVSTLKIQRTERGDSAVYLCASSFSGSMNNEQFFGPGTRLTVL.